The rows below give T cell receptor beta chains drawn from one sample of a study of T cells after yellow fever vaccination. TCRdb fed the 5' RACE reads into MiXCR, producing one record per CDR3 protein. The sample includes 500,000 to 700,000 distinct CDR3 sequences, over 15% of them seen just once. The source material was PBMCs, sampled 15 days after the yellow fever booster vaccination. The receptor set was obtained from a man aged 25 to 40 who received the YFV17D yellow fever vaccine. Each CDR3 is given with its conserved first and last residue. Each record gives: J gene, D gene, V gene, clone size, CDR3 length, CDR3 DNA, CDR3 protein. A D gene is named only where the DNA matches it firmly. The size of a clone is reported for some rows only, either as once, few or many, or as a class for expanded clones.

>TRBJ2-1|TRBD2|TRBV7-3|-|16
TGTGCCAGCAGCTTAAATGCAGCGGGATTAGGGAATGAGCAGTTCTTC
CASSLNAAGLGNEQFF
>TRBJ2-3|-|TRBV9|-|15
TGTGCCAGCAGCGTTAGGACGGATAGCACAGATACGCAGTATTTT
CASSVRTDSTDTQYF
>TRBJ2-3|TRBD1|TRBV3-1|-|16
TGTGCCAGCAGCCAAGTCGGACAGGGGGGGTCAGATACGCAGTATTTT
CASSQVGQGGSDTQYF
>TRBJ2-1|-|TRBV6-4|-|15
TGTGCCAGCAGTGCCGACACGAGCTCCTACAATGAGCAGTTCTTC
CASSADTSSYNEQFF
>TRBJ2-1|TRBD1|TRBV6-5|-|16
TGTGCCAGCAGCTTAACAGGGGACCTCTCCTACAATGAGCAGTTCTTC
CASSLTGDLSYNEQFF
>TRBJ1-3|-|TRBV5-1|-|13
TGCGCCAGCGGCCCGAATGGGGGAAACACCATATATTTT
CASGPNGGNTIYF
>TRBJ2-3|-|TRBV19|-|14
TGTGCCAGTAGTAACCAGGGGCACGCAGATACGCAGTATTTT
CASSNQGHADTQYF
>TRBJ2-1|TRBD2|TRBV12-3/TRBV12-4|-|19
TGTGCCAGCAGTTTACCCCCGGGACTAGCGGGAGGTCTCTACAATGAGCAGTTCTTC
CASSLPPGLAGGLYNEQFF
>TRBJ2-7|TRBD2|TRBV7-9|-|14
TGTGCCAGCAGCTCCATAGCGGGAGCGATCGAGCAGTACTTC
CASSSIAGAIEQYF
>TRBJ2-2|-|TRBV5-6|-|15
TGTGCCAGCAGCTTTGGTTGGCAGAACACCGGGGAGCTGTTTTTT
CASSFGWQNTGELFF
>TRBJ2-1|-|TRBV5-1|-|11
TGCGCCAGCAGCTTGACGACTGAGCAGTTCTTC
CASSLTTEQFF
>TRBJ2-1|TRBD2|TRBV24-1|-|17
TGTGCCACCAGTGAGGGTAGCGGGAGGAGCTCCTACTATGAGCAGTTCTTC
CATSEGSGRSSYYEQFF
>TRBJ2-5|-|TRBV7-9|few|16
TGTGCCAGCAGCCCAGGCCTATTCAGGGGCGGAGAGACCCAGTACTTC
CASSPGLFRGGETQYF
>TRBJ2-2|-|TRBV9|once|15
TGTGCCAGCAGTAAAGGGAGGGGGCGGACCGGGGAGCTGTTTTTT
CASSKGRGRTGELFF
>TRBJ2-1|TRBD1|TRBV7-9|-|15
TGTGCCAGCAGGACAGGGCCTAGCTCCTACAATGAGCAGTTCTTC
CASRTGPSSYNEQFF
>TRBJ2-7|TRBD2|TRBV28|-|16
TGTGCCAGCAGCCAATCGGGACTAGCGGGAGCCTACGAGCAGTACTTC
CASSQSGLAGAYEQYF
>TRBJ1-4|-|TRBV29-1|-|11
TGCAGCGTCGGGATCAATGAAAAACTGTTTTTT
CSVGINEKLFF
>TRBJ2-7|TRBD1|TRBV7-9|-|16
TGTGCCAGCAGCACCATTCCGGGACAGAGCTCCTACGAGCAGTACTTC
CASSTIPGQSSYEQYF
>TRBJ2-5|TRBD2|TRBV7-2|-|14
TGTGCCACCCGACTAGCGGGAGACCGAGAGACCCAGTACTTC
CATRLAGDRETQYF
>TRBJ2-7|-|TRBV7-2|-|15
TGTGCCAGCAGCTTAAGCCAGCTAGCGACCCACGAGCAGTACTTC
CASSLSQLATHEQYF
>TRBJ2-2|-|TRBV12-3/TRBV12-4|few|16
TGTGCCAGCAGTCCCCGAGGGGCGGAGAACACCGGGGAGCTGTTTTTT
CASSPRGAENTGELFF
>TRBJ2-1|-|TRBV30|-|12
TGTGCCTCTGACGGCAACAACAATGAGCAGTTCTTC
CASDGNNNEQFF
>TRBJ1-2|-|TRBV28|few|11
TGTGCCTGCAGCGGGGGCTATGGCTACACCTTC
CACSGGYGYTF
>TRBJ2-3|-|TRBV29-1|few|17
TGCAGCGTTGAGTATATGGGAGTCCCTTTTCGCACAGATACGCAGTATTTT
CSVEYMGVPFRTDTQYF
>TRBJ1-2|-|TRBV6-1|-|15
TGTGCCAGCAGCCTCCTACCGACAGAAAACTATGGCTACACCTTC
CASSLLPTENYGYTF
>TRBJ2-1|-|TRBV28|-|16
TGTGCCAGCAGTTTCAATGCACAAACCCGAGGCAATGAGCAGTTCTTC
CASSFNAQTRGNEQFF